The entry below gives a single TCR beta chain sequence along with its context. V was pared by 0 bases and J by 7 bases, with 7 bases of the junction left unmatched. Germline CDR1 MNHEY, CDR2 SVGAGI. CDR3 length equals 16 residues. Original handling: Amplification of reference gene primers provided the estimated nucleated cell counts. The repertoire was sequenced with immunoSEQ multiplex PCR; TCRdb's copy has only in-frame clones and lacks some. Clone size and the V and J calls come from that table; the DNA yielded D and trimming. Here the sample spans roughly 200,000 clones, approximately 90% being singletons. These data originate in a study of blood T cell repertoires in COVID-19. About the study: Specimens from acute and convalescent COVID-19 originated in the United States, Italy and Spain.

Seattle's cohort entered during active infection and was followed longitudinally. The sequenced sample was peripheral blood. J is TRBJ2-1 and V is TRBV6-5; 9 nucleotides match TRBD1. This receptor was obtained from a man between 45 and 60 years old with COVID-19, enrolled during active disease. The CDR3 sequence: CASSYSTGQGENEQFF. CDR3 nucleotides: TGTGCCAGCAGTTACTCGACGGGACAGGGAGAGAATGAGCAGTTCTTC.